Listed here is a single T cell receptor (beta chain). Germline assignment: CDR1 SGHTA and CDR2 FQGNSA. Unmatched junction bases numbered 4, after V lost 5 bases and J lost 1 base. This CDR3 has 15 amino acids. The sample is drawn from a study of blood T cell repertoires in COVID-19. Clones were read by immunoSEQ multiplex PCR, and TCRdb kept only the in-frame ones, dropping some. Of about 74,000 clones listed, approximately 88% are singletons. The source of this sequence is an elderly woman with acute or convalescent COVID-19. The chain links TRBV7-2 to TRBJ2-5; 10 nucleotides agree with TRBD2. What was sequenced was peripheral blood. CDR3 region: CASSKQRGGQETQYF. The CDR3 coding sequence is TGTGCCAGCAGCAAGCAGCGGGGGGGCCAAGAGACCCAGTACTTC.